This T cell receptor beta chain was recorded in a study of breast tumors, draining lymph nodes, adjacent tissues. Study-wide points: Data fit most tumor T cells coming from lymph node, expanding in tumor.

Looked up from germline, CDR1 is GTSNPN and CDR2 is SVGIG (reference sequence). The CDR3 totals 12 residues. V lost 2 bases, J lost 7 bases, and 11 bases lay in between. This clonotype was detected many times. Its antigen is unidentified. Breast cancer patients provided tissue from their axillary draining lymph nodes. One entry per CDR3 protein, called by TCRdb with MiXCR from the multiplex PCR reads. The sample has fewer than 250,000 distinct CDR3 sequences, approximately 30% seen once; the top ten hold 1.4%. This chain uses TRBV30 with TRBJ1-2, with D perhaps matching TRBD1 (6 bases). The source material was axillary lymph node tissue. This TCR was sampled from a female donor with breast cancer. Some clones in this sample may be carry-over from other donors' samples. The CDR3 region has the DNA TGTGCCTGGAGTTGGGGGCGGGCTGGCTACACCTTC. It yields the protein CAWSWGRAGYTF.